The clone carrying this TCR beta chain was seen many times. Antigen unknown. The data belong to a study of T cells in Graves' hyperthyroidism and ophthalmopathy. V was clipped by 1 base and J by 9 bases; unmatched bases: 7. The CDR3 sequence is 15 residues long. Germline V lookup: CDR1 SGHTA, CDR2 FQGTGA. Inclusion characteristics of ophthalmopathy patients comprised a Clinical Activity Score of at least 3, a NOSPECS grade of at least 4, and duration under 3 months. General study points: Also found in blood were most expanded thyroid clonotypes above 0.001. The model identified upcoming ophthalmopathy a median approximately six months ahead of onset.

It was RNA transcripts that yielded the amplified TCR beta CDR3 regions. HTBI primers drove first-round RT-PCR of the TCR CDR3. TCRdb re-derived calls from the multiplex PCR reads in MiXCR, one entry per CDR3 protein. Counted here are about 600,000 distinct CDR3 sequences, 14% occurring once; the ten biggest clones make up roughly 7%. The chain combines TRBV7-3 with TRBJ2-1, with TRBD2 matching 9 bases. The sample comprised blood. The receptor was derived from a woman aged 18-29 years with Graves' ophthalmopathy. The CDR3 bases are TGTGCCAGCAGCTTAAACGGGCTAGCGGGATCTGAGCAGTTCTTC. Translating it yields CASSLNGLAGSEQFF.